These 30 T cell receptor beta chains were sequenced from one sample in a study of CD8 T cells in ankylosing spondylitis. Overall study findings and caveats: A motif of 7 to 9 highly homologous TCR beta variants was seen as apparently characteristic of ankylosing spondylitis blood.

Their antigens remain unidentified. TCRdb passed the 5' RACE reads through MiXCR, listing each CDR3 protein once. The sample yields 750,000 to 850,000 distinct CDR3 sequences, 10% to 15% seen once. Sequencing was done on a sample of blood, either unsorted or a sorted T cell fraction (not recorded which). These receptors were obtained from a male donor with ankylosing spondylitis.

The table lists this clonotype with a few counts. V gene TRBV10-2 combines with J gene TRBJ2-7, with 8 bases identical to TRBD2. Germline V lookup: CDR1 WSHSY, CDR2 SAAADI. The CDR3 has 16 residues. After removal of 2 bases from V and 0 bases from J, the junction contained 6 bases not matched to a gene. The CDR3 reads CASSEGLAGVSYEQYF. The CDR3 coding sequence is TGCGCCAGCAGTGAGGGGCTAGCGGGCGTCTCCTACGAGCAGTACTTC.

The chain joins TRBV7-2 to TRBJ1-1; possibly TRBD1 for D (6 bases). The CDR3 spans 13 residues. The germline V gene encodes CDR1 SGHTA and CDR2 FQGNSA. Trimming shortened V by 4 bases and J by 5 bases, and 11 bases separated the two germline ends. CDR3 nucleotides: TGTGCCAGCAGCTCTACAGGGATGACTGAAGCTTTCTTT. This sequence encodes CASSSTGMTEAFF.

In this sample, this clonotype turned up many times. V gene TRBV27 combines with J gene TRBJ2-7; D might be TRBD1 or TRBD2, each matching 5 bases. The V end lost 5 bases, the J end lost 3 bases, and 14 bases lay between the germline ends. Germline CDR1 is MNHEY and CDR2 is SMNVEV (reference sequence). The CDR3 loop spans 14 amino acids. The CDR3 nucleotides are TGTGCCAGCAGTCTCCGGGACGTGGGCTACGAGCAGTACTTC. It codes for CASSLRDVGYEQYF.

This clonotype was seen a few times. The chain employs TRBV20-1 and TRBJ2-2; D ambiguous. The V and J ends lost 3 bases and 4 bases respectively, with 9 bases between them. Germline V gene sequence: CDR1 DFQATT, CDR2 SNEGSKA (reference sequence). The CDR3 is 13 amino acids. CDR3 protein: CSASRVRTGELFF. CDR3 DNA sequence: TGCAGTGCTAGCCGGGTACGCACCGGGGAGCTGTTTTTT.

V gene TRBV10-3 combines with J gene TRBJ1-2; D is unresolved. Germline CDR1 and CDR2: ENHRY and SYGVKD. V lost 4 bases, J lost 0 bases, and 3 bases lay in between. The CDR3 extends over 12 amino acids. CDR3 amino acids: CAISVPNYGYTF. CDR3 nucleotides: TGTGCCATCAGTGTTCCTAACTATGGCTACACCTTC.

V and J are TRBV15 and TRBJ2-7; TRBD2 agrees at 8 bases. The germline V gene has CDR1 LNHNV and CDR2 YYDKDF (reference sequence). The CDR3 sequence is 15 residues long. With V trimmed by 5 bases and J by 0 bases, 6 bases remained unmatched. CDR3 DNA: TGTGCCACCAGCCCCGGGGGGGTAAGCTCCTACGAGCAGTACTTC. Protein sequence: CATSPGGVSSYEQYF.

This clonotype has a count of ten or more. The rearrangement uses TRBV5-1 and TRBJ2-5; possibly TRBD2 for D (5 bases). The V gene lost 4 bases and the J gene lost 5 bases, with 6 bases spanning the gap. The CDR3 loop spans 11 amino acids. In germline, CDR1 is SGHRS, CDR2 YFSETQ. The CDR3 DNA sequence: TGCGCCAGCAGCGGGGAGGAGACCCAGTACTTC. It yields the protein CASSGEETQYF.

This clonotype was counted between two and nine times. V gene TRBV6-1 combines with J gene TRBJ1-2; TRBD1 might be the D (5 bases). Per germline, CDR1 MNHNS and CDR2 SASEGT. V lost 8 bases, J lost 6 bases, and 19 bases lay in between. CDR3 length: 14 amino acids. Here the CDR3 reads CASLFGGGFDGYTF. The CDR3 bases are TGTGCCAGCTTATTCGGGGGAGGATTCGATGGCTACACCTTC.

The chain is built from TRBV4-3 and TRBJ2-7; D perhaps matches TRBD1 (6 bases). CDR3 length: 15 amino acids. Germline assignment: CDR1 LGHNA and CDR2 YSLEER. V was pared by 2 bases and J by 4 bases, with 15 bases between. The CDR3 region is CASSQRTEKSYEQYF. CDR3 DNA sequence: TGCGCCAGCAGCCAAAGGACAGAAAAGTCTTACGAGCAGTACTTC.

With respect to this clonotype: Germline and junction disagree at one end, which may indicate a read error. The rearrangement uses TRBV20-1 and TRBJ1-3; the D is unclear. Germline V lookup: CDR1 DFQATT, CDR2 SNEGSKA (reference sequence). This CDR3 region has 14 residues. CDR3 amino acids: CSARVRGLGNTIYF. As DNA, the CDR3 is TGTAGTGCTAGAGTAAGAGGGCTCGGAAACACCATATATTTT.

This clonotype has more than one count but fewer than ten. The V and J genes are TRBV7-2 and TRBJ2-1; no definite D call. V lost 1 base to trimming and J lost 10 bases, with 11 bases between them. This CDR3 region has 13 residues. Germline CDR1 and CDR2: SGHTA and FQGNSA. Here the CDR3 DNA reads TGTGCCAGCAGCTTAGTTTATTTACGGGAGCAGTTCTTC. As protein: CASSLVYLREQFF.

This chain uses TRBV20-1 with TRBJ1-1; TRBD1 might be the D (5 bases). V was pared by 6 bases and J by 4 bases, with 21 bases between. Germline-derived CDR1 and CDR2 are DFQATT and SNEGSKA (reference sequence). The CDR3 extends over 15 amino acids. Here the CDR3 reads CSAPGSVGDGTEAFF. The CDR3 DNA sequence: TGCAGTGCCCCCGGGTCCGTGGGGGATGGCACTGAAGCTTTCTTT.

This clonotype was found a few times. V gene TRBV7-2 combines with J gene TRBJ1-2; D uncertain. The CDR3 has 13 residues. Trimming shortened V by 5 bases and J by 5 bases, and 12 bases separated the two germline ends. CDR1 and CDR2 (germline): SGHTA, FQGNSA. CDR3 loop: CASSPVHGYGYTF. The CDR3 DNA reads as TGTGCCAGCAGCCCAGTCCACGGGTATGGCTACACCTTC.

With regard to this clonotype: Since a much larger clone is just one base distant, this may be a read error. This chain joins TRBV20-1 and TRBJ2-5; no firm D call. CDR3 size: 11 residues. The V and J ends lost 5 bases and 0 bases respectively, with 4 bases between them. Germline values: CDR1 DFQATT, CDR2 SNEGSKA (reference sequence). The CDR3 DNA is TGCAGTGCTGTCGACCAAGAGACCCAGTACTTC. It encodes CSAVDQETQYF.

This clonotype appeared many times. This rearrangement joins TRBV20-1 to TRBJ1-5; 9 nucleotides agree with TRBD1. CDR1 and CDR2 from the germline V gene are DFQATT and SNEGSKA (reference sequence). V gave up 0 bases and J gave up 1 base; unmatched junction bases: 10. The CDR3 length is 18 residues. DNA for the CDR3: TGCAGTGCTAGAGAGGGGACAGGGTCGAGAATAAGCAATCAGCCCCAGCATTTT. Translating it yields CSAREGTGSRISNQPQHF.

The chain carries TRBV20-1 and TRBJ1-1, with D possibly matching TRBD1 (6 bases). The CDR3 spans 13 residues. Germline V lookup: CDR1 DFQATT, CDR2 SNEGSKA (reference sequence). Deletions cut 6 bases from V and 1 base from J, with 12 bases between. The CDR3 DNA sequence: TGCAGTGCCCTAGACAGGCCGAACACTGAAGCTTTCTTT. Translating it yields CSALDRPNTEAFF.

This clonotype was detected only a few times. The V and J genes are TRBV15 and TRBJ2-7; no firm D call. The CDR3 is 15 residues long. Trimming cost V 5 bases and J 4 bases, with 18 bases left between them. Per germline, CDR1 LNHNV and CDR2 YYDKDF (reference sequence). This CDR3 reads CATSSGPTSVYEQYF. The CDR3 bases are TGTGCCACCAGCTCCGGCCCCACGTCGGTATACGAGCAGTACTTC.

The V and J genes are TRBV15 and TRBJ2-7; a weak D match, TRBD2 (6 bases). V was pared by 2 bases and J by 1 base, with 12 bases between. Germline CDR1 is LNHNV and CDR2 is YYDKDF (reference sequence). This CDR3 comprises 15 residues. The CDR3 sequence: CATSRWGDSSYEQYF. The DNA for the CDR3 is TGTGCCACCAGCAGATGGGGGGACTCGTCCTACGAGCAGTACTTC.

This chain connects TRBV5-1 to TRBJ2-1; 9 bases are shared with TRBD1. The CDR3 is 14 residues long. Losses at the gene ends were 4 bases for V and 9 bases for J; bases not matched to a gene: 8. Germline V gene data show CDR1 as SGHRS and CDR2 as YFSETQ. The DNA for the CDR3 is TGCGCCAGCAGCACCGGACAGGGGACCGGTGAGCAGTTCTTC. Translation gives CASSTGQGTGEQFF.

The table lists this clonotype with many counts. V is TRBV20-1 and J is TRBJ2-3; D might be TRBD1 (8 bases). The germline V gene has CDR1 DFQATT and CDR2 SNEGSKA (reference sequence). The CDR3 length is 18 residues. V dropped 3 bases and J dropped 3 bases, with 25 bases sitting between them. The CDR3 sequence: CSARSPPRQGRGTDTQYF. The CDR3 nucleotides read TGCAGTGCTAGGAGCCCTCCTCGACAGGGGAGGGGGACAGATACGCAGTATTTT.

At least ten counts were recorded for this clonotype. The V gene is TRBV4-2, the J gene TRBJ2-1; 9 bases line up with TRBD1. This CDR3 has 18 residues. V lost 0 bases, J lost 6 bases, and 12 bases stayed unmatched. Looked up from germline, CDR1 is LGHNA and CDR2 is YNFKEQ. The CDR3 loop is CASSQDRGPGQGPNEQFF. In DNA form, the CDR3 reads TGTGCCAGCAGCCAAGATAGGGGCCCGGGACAGGGTCCCAATGAGCAGTTCTTC.

As to this clonotype: An end of the junction differs from the germline gene, which may be a read error. This chain joins TRBV7-7 and TRBJ2-1; D is perhaps TRBD1 (6 bases). Germline CDR1 is SSHAT and CDR2 is FNYEAQ (reference sequence). The CDR3 runs to 13 residues. CDR3 DNA sequence: TGTGCTAGCAGCACCGGACAGCACAATGAGCAGTTCTTC. It codes for CASSTGQHNEQFF.

This clonotype was detected a few times. The chain couples TRBV5-1 to TRBJ2-1; 7 bases are a match to TRBD2. The CDR3 runs to 15 residues. Germline trimming cut 7 bases from V and 2 bases from J; bases unmatched to any gene: 9. Per the germline V gene, CDR1 is SGHRS and CDR2 is YFSETQ. The CDR3 DNA sequence: TGCGCCAGCGAAACCGGGACTAATCCCTACAATGAGCAGTTCTTC. Its protein product is CASETGTNPYNEQFF.

The sample holds many counts of this clonotype. This chain joins TRBV4-1 and TRBJ1-1, with D uncertain. There are 17 residues in the CDR3. In germline, CDR1 is MGHRA, CDR2 YSYEKL. V was clipped by 1 base and J by 1 base, with 16 bases between them. CDR3 region: CASSQGPPRVRNTEAFF. CDR3 sequence (DNA): TGCGCCAGCAGCCAAGGCCCCCCCCGGGTAAGGAACACTGAAGCTTTCTTT.

Only a few counts were recorded for this clonotype. The CDR3 DNA reads TGCAGTGCTGGACAGGGGGCGGAAATCTACGAGCAGTACTTC. As protein: CSAGQGAEIYEQYF. This chain connects TRBV20-1 to TRBJ2-7, with 11 bases matching TRBD1. The J segment lost 3 bases and the V segment lost 5 bases, leaving 6 bases of the junction unmatched. The CDR3 spans 14 residues. Per germline, CDR1 DFQATT and CDR2 SNEGSKA (reference sequence).

The table lists this clonotype with many counts. At one of its ends the junction is not consistent with the germline gene, which may arise from a read error. The CDR3 DNA reads TGCAGCGTGGAAGGGGGCGCAGGTCAGCCCCAGCATTTT. Its protein product is CSVEGGAGQPQHF. The V gene is TRBV29-1, the J gene TRBJ1-5; TRBD1 agrees at 7 bases. CDR1 and CDR2 from the germline V gene are SQVTM and ANQGSEA. The CDR3 is 13 amino acids.

This clonotype was counted only a few times. The gene calls are TRBV6-1 and TRBJ1-1; D remains ambiguous. From germline, CDR1 is MNHNS and CDR2 SASEGT. Trimming took off 6 bases at V and 1 base at J, with 12 bases between the two ends. The CDR3 totals 14 residues. Here the CDR3 reads CASRGWDKNTEAFF. CDR3 nucleotides: TGTGCCAGCAGAGGGTGGGATAAGAACACTGAAGCTTTCTTT.

This clonotype occurred a few times. This chain connects TRBV20-1 to TRBJ2-7, with TRBD1 identical over 7 bases. The V gene end was trimmed by 5 bases and the J gene end by 0 bases; junction bases not matched to a gene: 7. This CDR3 has 14 amino acids. Germline assignment: CDR1 DFQATT and CDR2 SNEGSKA (reference sequence). The CDR3 here is CSALTGIPSYEQYF. The CDR3 DNA is TGCAGTGCTTTGACAGGGATACCCTCCTACGAGCAGTACTTC.

This clonotype has only a few counts. This chain uses TRBV24-1 with TRBJ2-5, with D possibly matching TRBD2 (6 bases). Trimming shortened V by 2 bases and J by 5 bases, and 8 bases separated the two germline ends. The CDR3 loop spans 13 amino acids. Germline-derived CDR1 and CDR2 are KGHDR and SFDVKD. The DNA of the CDR3 is TGTGCCACCAGTGATTGGAGGGGTGAGACCCAGTACTTC. Its protein product is CATSDWRGETQYF.

This clonotype has a count of ten or more. The chain couples TRBV10-3 to TRBJ1-1, with 9 bases lining up with TRBD1. J was trimmed by 3 bases and V by 3 bases; bases with no gene match: 5. CDR1 is ENHRY and CDR2 is SYGVKD in the germline V gene. This CDR3 has 15 amino acids. CDR3 amino acids: CAISEGTGWDTEAFF. In nucleotides, the CDR3 is TGTGCCATCAGTGAAGGGACAGGGTGGGACACTGAAGCTTTCTTT.